The following is a T cell receptor (beta chain) sequence with its context. The antigen it recognizes is unknown. No much larger clone is present one base from it, and per-base qualities are unavailable. These data come from a study of T-cell memory formation after mild COVID-19 (dated by TCRdb to the early 2020s). In the study overall: TCR sequence clusters from the two donors were largely donor specific. T-cell clones expanding and contracting after mild COVID-19 in a couple of donors were tracked by longitudinal TCRalpha and TCRbeta repertoire sequencing. The cohort comprised two young, previously healthy adult volunteers, one female and one male. Paper-wide results and their limitations: Only two mild cases were covered in the study, and larger cohorts including severe cases with pre-infection samples were considered necessary. Some responding clones were found in pre-infection memory, which suggests that pre-existing cross-reactive memory T cells took part in the SARS-CoV-2 response. Contracting CD4+ clones turned up mainly in the CM and EM memory subsets, whereas EMRA was where CD8+ clones were enriched. From day 15 to 85, contracting clones showed balanced CD4/CD8 phenotypes, whereas a second wave of clones that expanded from day 15 to 37 leaned towards CD4+. SARS-CoV-2 specificity of the second-wave clones peaking on day 37 was not confirmed.

Reads for this sample came from an Illumina NovaSeq 6000. Using 5'RACE with constant-segment primers, TCRalpha and TCRbeta cDNA libraries were constructed, with sample barcodes and unique molecular identifiers added in the process. Trizol reagent was used to extract RNA from every sample. Library amplification was performed in two PCR steps, and a second sample barcode and Illumina TruSeq adapters were introduced in the second step. Sequencing of libraries was performed on an Illumina NovaSeq with 2 x 150 bp paired-end reads. Per the source publication's procedure: The reads were demultiplexed and collapsed into UMI-guided consensus sequences using migec v1.2.7. Using mixcr v2.1.11, UMI consensuses were aligned to TRA and TRB V and J templates and then assembled into clonotypes. Expanded or contracted clonotypes were those called significant by both edgeR and NoisET, with noise models trained on biological replicates. edgeR calls used a false discovery rate-adjusted p below 0.01 and a log2 fold-change threshold of 1. As an exploratory analysis of dynamics, PCA with hierarchical clustering was applied to max-normalized trajectories of the 1000 most abundant clonotypes. Separately sequenced CD4+ and CD8+ repertoires were used to assign a CD4 or CD8 phenotype to each responding clone. Starting from the raw public reads, TCRdb applied fastp trimming at Q25, assembled clones with MiXCR and retained in-frame beta chains. Every CDR3 protein is listed once, alongside the most common genes and DNA of its rows. In this record, the V and J calls reflect TCRdb's handling and not the investigators' own analysis. The sample records 70,000 to 100,000 distinct CDR3 sequences, around 16% of which are singletons. The ten largest make up roughly two fifths of the sample.

Ficoll-Paque density gradient centrifugation was the method used to isolate PBMCs. Source material: PBMCs or a T cell subset sorted from them (not recorded which). This receptor was taken from a man younger than 35 who had mild COVID-19 (a few samples of this study predate the infection). The sample titles of this study are shuffled in the database, so cell type and time point are left out; the donor was told from shared clones.

The DNA is as follows: TGTGCCAGCAGCTTAGCGCTATTGGGCTCCCGCTATGGCTACACCTTC. Its protein is CASSLALLGSRYGYTF. The receptor chain draws on TRBV7-9 and TRBJ1-2; confidence is insufficient to name the D gene. V is clipped by 0 bases and J by 4 bases, and the sequence between their germline boundaries is 15 bases long. From the cysteine through the phenylalanine, the CDR3 covers 16 amino acids. Just the 48-base CDR3 DNA is kept, in frame starting at base 1. In the germline V gene (reference sequence), CDR1 corresponds to SEHNR and CDR2 to FQNEAQ.